Each of the 20 T cell receptor beta chains below was sequenced from the same sample in a study of beta chain features in type 1 diabetes (dated by TCRdb to about 2018). The receptor library was made with the immunoSEQ multiplex PCR assay. The entire isolated RNA was reverse transcribed using the High Capacity cDNA Reverse Transcription Kit, and thus expressed TCRB transcripts were sequenced. TCRdb retrieved this table from immuneACCESS and kept in-frame rearrangements only. Not all clones are present; in checked studies, unresolved V genes account for under half, and no reason is known for the remainder. A total of approximately 160,000 clones appear in this sample, 10% of them only once. The biggest ten clones account for 0.45% to 0.6% of the sample. Antigens of these TCRs are unknown. Summary of the overall study and its limitations: Type 1 diabetes patients showed a moderate but significant shortening of TCRB CDR3 length in all four CD4+ subsets.

The sample was central memory CD4+ T cells from blood. These receptors originate from a man aged 25 to 40 with type 1 diabetes.

This clone was observed a few times. This rearrangement joins TRBV5-4 to TRBJ2-5, with 10 bases matching TRBD2. J gave up 5 bases and V 4 bases, and 8 bases lay outside the gene matches. From germline, CDR1 is SGHNT and CDR2 YYREEE (reference sequence). The CDR3 has 15 residues. CDR3 in amino acids: CASSPWASGSETQYF. Written as DNA, the CDR3 is TGTGCCAGCAGCCCGTGGGCTAGCGGGAGTGAGACCCAGTACTTC.

This clone occurred a few times. V gene TRBV7-9 combines with J gene TRBJ2-7, with 9 bases matching TRBD1. This CDR3 has 14 amino acids. After removal of 5 bases from V and 4 bases from J, the junction contained 6 bases not matched to a gene. CDR1 is SEHNR, CDR2 FQNEAQ, per germline (reference sequence). This chain's CDR3 is CASSSGTGTYEQYF. CDR3 nucleotides: TGTGCCAGCAGCAGCGGGACAGGGACGTACGAGCAGTACTTC.

This rearrangement joins TRBV30 to TRBJ2-3; TRBD2 aligns across 8 bases. This CDR3 is built from 13 residues. With 1 base clipped from V and 10 bases from J, the junction kept 7 bases outside the gene matches. The germline gives CDR1 GTSNPN, CDR2 SVGIG (reference sequence). The CDR3 DNA reads as TGTGCCTGGAGTGAGATAAGCGGGAGTCCGCAGTATTTT. It specifies CAWSEISGSPQYF.

The gene calls are TRBV6-5 and TRBJ2-7; no reliable D call. The V and J ends lost 5 bases and 7 bases respectively, with 21 bases between them. Germline CDR1 reads MNHEY; CDR2 reads SVGAGI. This CDR3 comprises 15 residues. The DNA for the CDR3 is TGTGCCAGCAGTAGTACGCTTGCGCGATCCTGGGAGCAGTACTTC. Protein sequence: CASSSTLARSWEQYF.

There are a few counts of this clone. V is TRBV6-5 and J is TRBJ1-3; tentative D call: TRBD1 (6 bases). V lost 5 bases, J lost 4 bases, and 9 bases lay in between. Germline-derived CDR1 and CDR2 are MNHEY and SVGAGI. The CDR3 runs to 13 residues. The CDR3 is CASSNRAGNTIYF. The CDR3 DNA is TGTGCCAGCAGTAACAGGGCCGGAAACACCATATATTTT.

The chain couples TRBV6-5 to TRBJ1-2, with TRBD1 matching 11 bases. The ends lost 7 bases at V and 4 bases at J; junction bases unmatched: 5. Germline V CDR1 and CDR2: MNHEY, SVGAGI. The CDR3 extends over 14 amino acids. This CDR3 reads CASNGQGASYGYTF. CDR3 DNA sequence: TGTGCCAGCAACGGACAGGGGGCCAGCTATGGCTACACCTTC.

The gene calls are TRBV9 and TRBJ2-1; TRBD2 might be the D (5 bases). This CDR3 has 15 amino acids. From germline, CDR1 is SGDLS and CDR2 YYNGEE. Between the trimmed V and J ends, which lost 0 bases and 9 bases, there was a span of 16 bases. The CDR3 sequence is CASSVAFHSESEQFF. CDR3 DNA: TGTGCCAGCAGCGTAGCTTTCCATAGCGAGAGTGAGCAGTTCTTC.

This clone turned up a few times. The rearrangement joins TRBV5-1 to TRBJ2-5; D call uncertain. V was shortened by 0 bases and J by 1 base, with 7 bases between the two germline ends. Germline V gives CDR1 SGHRS, CDR2 YFSETQ. The CDR3 has 14 residues. The CDR3 region has the DNA TGCGCCAGCAGCTTGGCTGCCAGCCAAGAGACCCAGTACTTC. Its translation: CASSLAASQETQYF.

This clone was seen more than once but under ten times. The chain uses TRBV5-1 and TRBJ2-1; TRBD2 matches at 9 bases. The CDR3 extends over 15 amino acids. The J segment lost 4 bases and the V segment lost 2 bases, leaving 4 bases of the junction unmatched. The germline CDR1 and CDR2 sequences are SGHRS and YFSETQ. CDR3 protein: CASSLGTSSYNEQFF. As DNA, the CDR3 is TGCGCCAGCAGCTTAGGGACTAGCAGTTACAATGAGCAGTTCTTC.

This clone has just a few counts. The chain links TRBV9 to TRBJ2-1, with D possibly matching TRBD2 (5 bases). This CDR3 is 16 amino acids long. CDR1 is SGDLS and CDR2 is YYNGEE in the germline V gene. The germline V and J ends were trimmed by 6 bases and 0 bases, with 16 bases remaining between them. The CDR3 sequence: CASNALQRSSYNEQFF. The CDR3 coding sequence is TGTGCCAGCAACGCCCTTCAGCGGAGCTCCTACAATGAGCAGTTCTTC.

This clone has just a few counts. The chain links TRBV7-9 to TRBJ2-7; TRBD1 matches at 8 bases. This CDR3 spans 12 amino acids. Germline V CDR1 and CDR2: SEHNR, FQNEAQ (reference sequence). The junction had 0 bases not matched to a gene; V was cut back by 3 bases and J by 5 bases. For the CDR3, the DNA is TGTGCCAGCAGCTTGACAGGGGACGAGCAGTACTTC. Its protein is CASSLTGDEQYF. The full variable domain, with the rest looked up from reference TRBV7-9 and TRBJ2-7, is DTGVSQNPRHKITKRGQNVTFRCDPISEHNRLYWYRQTLGQGPEFLTYFQNEAQLEKSRLLSDRFSAERPKGSFSTLEIQRTEQGDSAMYLCASSLTGDEQYFGPGTRLTVT.

J is TRBJ2-1 and V is TRBV30; no clear D. The CDR3 contains 14 residues. CDR1 is GTSNPN and CDR2 is SVGIG in the germline V gene (reference sequence). The V and J ends lost 4 bases and 0 bases respectively, with 10 bases between them. The CDR3 region is CAWKARSSYNEQFF. The CDR3 bases are TGTGCCTGGAAGGCCCGGAGCTCCTACAATGAGCAGTTCTTC.

This clone was counted only a few times. The chain is built from TRBV5-4 and TRBJ2-2; TRBD2 agrees at 10 bases. This CDR3 contains 16 residues. After removal of 0 bases from V and 7 bases from J, the junction contained 6 bases not matched to a gene. Germline V gives CDR1 SGHNT, CDR2 YYREEE (reference sequence). The CDR3 DNA sequence: TGTGCCAGCAGCTTGGGGCTAGCGGGAGTCGGCGGGGAGCTGTTTTTT. It codes for CASSLGLAGVGGELFF.

This sequence joins TRBV28 and TRBJ2-1; 13 bases are shared with TRBD2. Germline V gene lookup returns CDR1 MDHEN and CDR2 SYDVKM. The CDR3 extends over 15 amino acids. V dropped 5 bases and J dropped 9; count of bases not matched to a gene: 7. This chain's CDR3 is CASSQLAGGGLEQFF. CDR3 in DNA: TGTGCCAGCAGTCAACTAGCGGGAGGGGGCCTTGAGCAGTTCTTC.

This clone has only a few counts. The CDR3 nucleotides read TGTGCCACCGCAGATAGCAATCAGCCCCAGCATTTT. It specifies CATADSNQPQHF. The J gene is TRBJ1-5, the V gene TRBV6-6; D not resolved. This CDR3 is built from 12 residues. Deletions cut 10 bases from V and 0 bases from J, with 7 bases between. The germline gives CDR1 MNHNY, CDR2 SVGAGI (reference sequence).

The V call is TRBV7-2, the J call TRBJ2-3, with D possibly being TRBD1 (6 bases). V was pared by 8 bases and J by 2 bases, with 11 bases between. The CDR3 is 13 amino acids. CDR1 is SGHTA, CDR2 FQGNSA, per germline. This chain's CDR3 is CASRDKITDTQYF. As DNA, the CDR3 is TGTGCCAGCCGGGACAAGATCACAGATACGCAGTATTTT.

This clone was seen a handful of times. V is TRBV5-4 and J is TRBJ2-3, with D possibly TRBD2 on 5 matching bases. V shed 0 bases and J shed 15 bases, with 14 bases lying between them. In germline, CDR1 is SGHNT, CDR2 YYREEE (reference sequence). This CDR3 contains 12 residues. This chain's CDR3 is CASSLDAGEQYF. CDR3 coding DNA: TGTGCCAGCAGCTTGGATGCGGGCGAGCAATATTTT. The entire variable domain, with the rest obtained from reference TRBV5-4 and TRBJ2-3, is as follows: ETGVTQSPTHLIKTRGQQVTLRCSSQSGHNTVSWYQQALGQGPQFIFQYYREEENGRGNFPPRFSGLQFPNYSSELNVNALELDDSALYLCASSLDAGEQYFGPGTRLTVL.

This clone was found a few times. This chain's CDR3 is CAWRRTGGTGELFF. Written as DNA, the CDR3 is TGTGCCTGGAGGCGGACAGGGGGAACCGGGGAGCTGTTTTTT. The J gene is TRBJ2-2, the V gene TRBV30, with 10 bases identical to TRBD1. This CDR3 has 14 amino acids. CDR1 and CDR2 from the germline V gene are GTSNPN and SVGIG (reference sequence). After removal of 3 bases from V and 5 bases from J, the junction contained 3 bases not matched to a gene.

The V and J genes are TRBV2 and TRBJ2-1; TRBD2 matches at 8 bases. The CDR3 has 15 residues. J was trimmed by 6 bases and V by 2 bases; bases with no gene match: 6. The V gene's germline CDR1 is SNHLY and CDR2 FYNNEI. The DNA of the CDR3 is TGTGCCAGCAGTGAATCCGGGAGGGCTGGCAATGAGCAGTTCTTC. Its protein is CASSESGRAGNEQFF.

The chain combines TRBV7-3 with TRBJ2-5, with D perhaps TRBD1 (5 bases). Germline V CDR1 and CDR2: SGHTA, FQGTGA. V was pared by 4 bases and J by 2 bases, with 11 bases between. The CDR3 is made up of 14 amino acids. The DNA for the CDR3 is TGTGCCAGCAGCTCGGACATTTCTCAAGAGACCCAGTACTTC. Translated: CASSSDISQETQYF.